This T cell receptor (beta chain) was identified in a study of blood T cell repertoires in COVID-19. Source study methods: Estimation of nucleated cell counts relied on the amplification of reference gene primers. The assay was immunoSEQ multiplex PCR, and TCRdb's table has in-frame clones only and misses some. V, J and clone size were drawn from that table, and D and trimming were deduced from the DNA. The sample carries under 250,000 clones, about 87% recorded once. The V gene lost 5 bases and the J gene lost 6 bases, with 7 bases spanning the gap. Germline V gene lookup returns CDR1 SEHNR and CDR2 FQNEAQ (reference sequence). The CDR3 contains 12 residues.

V gene TRBV7-9 combines with J gene TRBJ2-2; no clear D gene. The clonotype comes from a woman in her thirties with acute COVID-19. Sequencing was carried out using PBMCs or T cells enriched from blood (not recorded which). The CDR3 region is CASSPFPGELFF. The DNA of the CDR3 is TGTGCCAGCAGCCCCTTCCCCGGGGAGCTGTTTTTT. Full variable domain (missing parts from reference TRBV7-9 and TRBJ2-2): DTGVSQNPRHKITKRGQNVTFRCDPISEHNRLYWYRQTLGQGPEFLTYFQNEAQLEKSRLLSDRFSAERPKGSFSTLEIQRTEQGDSAMYLCASSPFPGELFFGEGSRLTVL.